This entry features one TCR beta chain sequence. Its target is unknown. The PCR made use of 60 Vbeta and 13 Jbeta primers. Sequencing used immunoSEQ multiplex PCR; TCRdb keeps in-frame clones, though not all of them. The data contain about 200,000 clones, around 70% of them singletons. These data belong to a study of cytomegalovirus exposure and HLA in healthy donors. Study-wide points: Likely technical artifact: a cluster of highly shared sequence variants. Follow-up analysis found HLA locus-dependent TCR association rates, highest for DRB1 and lowest for HLA-C. The classifier, whose performance was assessed in both the original and validation cohorts, reportedly diagnosed cytomegalovirus status with high specificity and sensitivity.

CDR3 length: 15 residues. The specimen sequenced was PBMCs. This chain uses TRBV21-1 with TRBJ1-1; the table's D call of TRBD1 was not tested on the DNA. TRBV21-1 is deemed a pseudogene. The sequence came from a man aged 35-49 years in good health and CMV-seropositive. This CDR3 reads CASSKEQKGWPEAFF. The DNA of the CDR3 is TGTGCCAGCAGCAAAGAACAGAAAGGTTGGCCTGAAGCTTTCTTT.